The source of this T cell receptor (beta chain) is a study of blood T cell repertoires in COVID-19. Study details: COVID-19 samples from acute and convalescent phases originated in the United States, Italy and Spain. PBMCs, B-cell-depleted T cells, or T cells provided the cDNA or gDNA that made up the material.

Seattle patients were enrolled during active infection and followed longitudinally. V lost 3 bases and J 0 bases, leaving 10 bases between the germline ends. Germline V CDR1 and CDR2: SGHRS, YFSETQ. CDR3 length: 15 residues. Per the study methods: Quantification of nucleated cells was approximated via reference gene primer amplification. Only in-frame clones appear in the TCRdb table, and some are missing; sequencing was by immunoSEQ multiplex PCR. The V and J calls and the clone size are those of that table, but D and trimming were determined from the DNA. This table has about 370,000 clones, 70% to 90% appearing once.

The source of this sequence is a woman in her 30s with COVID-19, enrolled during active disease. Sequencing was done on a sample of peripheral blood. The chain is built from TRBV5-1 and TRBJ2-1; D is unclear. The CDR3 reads CASSSKQNSYNEQFF. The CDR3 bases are TGCGCCAGCAGCTCGAAACAGAACTCCTACAATGAGCAGTTCTTC.